This TCR beta chain stems from a study of T-cell reconstitution after alpha-beta-depleted transplantation in children. During its preparation, the TCRbeta library received unique molecular identifiers. In TCRdb, the PCR reads were re-called with MiXCR into one record per CDR3 protein. The sample yields around 230,000 distinct CDR3 sequences, approximately 15% seen once. The germline V gene has CDR1 SNHLY and CDR2 FYNNEI. The germline V and J ends were trimmed by 6 bases and 1 base, with 12 bases remaining between them. The CDR3 covers 14 residues. The receptor's source is a male patient between 2 and 15 years old who had a stem cell transplant for acute lymphoblastic leukemia, so the T cells may come from the graft donor. The sequences come from PBMCs, mostly from graft donor cells, collected 360 days after TCRalphabeta/CD19-depleted stem cell transplant. V usage is TRBV2 and J usage is TRBJ2-5; unclear D gene. CDR3 sequence: CASSLTDTQETQYF. CDR3 sequence (DNA): TGTGCCAGCAGCCTGACCGACACCCAAGAGACCCAGTACTTC.